This TCR beta chain was sequenced for a study of response to subunit inactivated influenza vaccine. General study points: New T cells are recruited in small numbers by each seasonal influenza vaccination, according to the authors' suggestion.

There are many counts of this clonotype. The antigen is unknown. CDR3 length equals 14 residues. Per the germline V gene, CDR1 is SQVTM and CDR2 is ANQGSEA. V shed 7 bases and J 6 bases; nucleotides not matched to a gene: 13. TCRdb ran MiXCR on the RT-PCR reads and lists one entry per CDR3 protein. This sample has about 500,000 distinct CDR3 sequences, with 16% found just once. This receptor was taken from a man between 45 and 75 years old who received an inactivated influenza vaccine. This chain connects TRBV29-1 to TRBJ1-1, with 8 bases fitting TRBD1. Sequences were derived from CD4+ T cells sorted from PBMCs, sampled about 24 months after vaccination. CDR3 sequence reads: CSGGRQGTIAEAFF. The CDR3 DNA is TGCAGCGGGGGTAGACAGGGGACAATAGCTGAAGCTTTCTTT.